This TCR beta chain was identified in a study of T cell changes during pregnancy in multiple sclerosis. Looked up from germline, CDR1 is MNHNS and CDR2 is SASEGT. Trimming left V 6 bases short and J 8 bases short, with 22 bases between. The CDR3 has 15 amino acids. Some clones are missing from TCRdb's copy, which holds only in-frame ones; the method was immunoSEQ multiplex PCR. The sample has 60,000 to 80,000 clones; around nine tenths are singletons. The input for sequencing was peripheral blood, taken before pregnancy. The sequence derives from a female donor with multiple sclerosis, enrolled in a pregnancy study. The chain combines TRBV6-1 with TRBJ1-1; D is undetermined. CDR3 DNA: TGTGCCAGCAGGGAACTTCCTAGGGAGCTAGGCGAAGCTTTCTTT. It yields the protein CASRELPRELGEAFF.